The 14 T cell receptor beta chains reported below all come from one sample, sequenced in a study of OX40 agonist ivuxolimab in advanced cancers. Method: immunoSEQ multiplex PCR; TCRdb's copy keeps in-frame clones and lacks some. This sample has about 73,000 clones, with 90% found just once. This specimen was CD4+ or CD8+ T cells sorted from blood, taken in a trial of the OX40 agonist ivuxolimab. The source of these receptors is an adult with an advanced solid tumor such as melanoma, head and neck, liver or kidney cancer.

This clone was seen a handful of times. The CDR3 sequence: CASSSDPITGELFF. The CDR3 nucleotides read TGTGCCAGCAGCTCCGACCCAATCACCGGGGAGCTGTTTTTT. V gene TRBV7-9 combines with J gene TRBJ2-2; D is uncertain. The CDR3 covers 14 residues. The germline CDR1 and CDR2 sequences are SEHNR and FQNEAQ (reference sequence). Trimming cost V 4 bases and J 4 bases, with 10 bases left between them.

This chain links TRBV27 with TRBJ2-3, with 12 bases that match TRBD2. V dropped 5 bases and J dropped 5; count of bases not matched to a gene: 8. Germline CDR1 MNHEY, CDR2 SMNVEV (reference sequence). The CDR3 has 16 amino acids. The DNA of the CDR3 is TGTGCCAGCAGTATGAAACCGGGACTAGCGGGAGATACGCAGTATTTT. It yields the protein CASSMKPGLAGDTQYF.

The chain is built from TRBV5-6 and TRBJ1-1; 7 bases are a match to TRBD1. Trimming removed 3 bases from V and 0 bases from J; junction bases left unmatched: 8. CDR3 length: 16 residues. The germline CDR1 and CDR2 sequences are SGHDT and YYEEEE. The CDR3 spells CASSSILQGMNTEAFF. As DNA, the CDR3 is TGTGCCAGCAGCTCTATACTACAGGGGATGAACACTGAAGCTTTCTTT.

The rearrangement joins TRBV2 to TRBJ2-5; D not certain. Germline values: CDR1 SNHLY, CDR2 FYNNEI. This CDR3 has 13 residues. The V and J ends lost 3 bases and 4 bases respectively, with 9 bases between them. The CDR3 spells CASSDRYGETQYF. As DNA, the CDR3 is TGTGCCAGCAGTGATAGATACGGAGAGACCCAGTACTTC. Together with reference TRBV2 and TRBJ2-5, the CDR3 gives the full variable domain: EPEVTQTPSHQVTQMGQEVILRCVPISNHLYFYWYRQILGQKVEFLVSFYNNEISEKSEIFDDQFSVERPDGSNFTLKIRSTKLEDSAMYFCASSDRYGETQYFGPGTRLLVL.

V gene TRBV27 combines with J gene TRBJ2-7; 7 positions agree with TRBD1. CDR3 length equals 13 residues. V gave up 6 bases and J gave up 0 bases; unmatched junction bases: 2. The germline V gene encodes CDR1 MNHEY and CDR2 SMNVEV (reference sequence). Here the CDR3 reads CASRRTGSYEQYF. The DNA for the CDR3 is TGTGCCAGCAGGAGGACAGGCTCCTACGAGCAGTACTTC.

CDR3 nucleotides: TGTGCTTCACTACATTCCCTGAACACCGGGGAGCTGTTTTTT. Encoded protein: CASLHSLNTGELFF. The rearrangement uses TRBV28 and TRBJ2-2; D is unclear. CDR3 length: 14 residues. The V gene's germline CDR1 is MDHEN and CDR2 SYDVKM.

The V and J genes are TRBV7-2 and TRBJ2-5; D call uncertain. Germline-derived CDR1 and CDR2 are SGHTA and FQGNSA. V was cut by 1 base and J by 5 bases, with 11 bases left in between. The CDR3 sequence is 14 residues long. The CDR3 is CASSLVAPWETQYF. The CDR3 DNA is TGTGCCAGCAGCTTAGTAGCCCCTTGGGAGACCCAGTACTTC.

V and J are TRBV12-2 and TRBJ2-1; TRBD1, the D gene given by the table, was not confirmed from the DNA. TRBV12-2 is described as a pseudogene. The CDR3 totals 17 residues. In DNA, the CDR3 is TGTGCAAGTCGCCCTGGGGGAACAGGGGGCCGATACAATGAGCAGTTCTTC. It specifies CASRPGGTGGRYNEQFF.

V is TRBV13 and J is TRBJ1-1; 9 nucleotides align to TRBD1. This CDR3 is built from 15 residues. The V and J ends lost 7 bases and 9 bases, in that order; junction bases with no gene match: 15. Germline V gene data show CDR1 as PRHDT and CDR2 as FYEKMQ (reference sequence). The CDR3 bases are TGTGCCAGCATCAAAATTGGGACAGGGAGCTCGAAAGCTTTCTTT. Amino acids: CASIKIGTGSSKAFF.

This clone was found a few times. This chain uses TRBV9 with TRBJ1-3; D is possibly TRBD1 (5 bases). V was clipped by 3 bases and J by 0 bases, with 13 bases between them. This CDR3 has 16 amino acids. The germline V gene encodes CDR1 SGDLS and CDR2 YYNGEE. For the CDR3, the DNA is TGTGCCAGCAGCGACTCCGTGGGGGGCTCTGGAAACACCATATATTTT. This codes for CASSDSVGGSGNTIYF.

CDR3: CASSPLGRGNLETQYF. The CDR3 nucleotides read TGTGCCAGCTCACCACTAGGTCGGGGAAATCTAGAGACCCAGTACTTC. The chain combines TRBV18 with TRBJ2-5; a possible D gene is TRBD2 (5 bases). The V and J ends lost 1 base and 4 bases respectively, with 16 bases between them. Per the germline V gene, CDR1 is KGHSH and CDR2 is LQKENI. The CDR3 covers 16 residues.

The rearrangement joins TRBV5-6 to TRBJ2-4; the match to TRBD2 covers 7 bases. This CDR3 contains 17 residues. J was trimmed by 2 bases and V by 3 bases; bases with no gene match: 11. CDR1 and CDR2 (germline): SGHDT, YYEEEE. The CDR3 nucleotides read TGTGCCAGCAGCTGGCGGGGCCAGGGAGGGACCAAAAACATTCAGTACTTC. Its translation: CASSWRGQGGTKNIQYF.

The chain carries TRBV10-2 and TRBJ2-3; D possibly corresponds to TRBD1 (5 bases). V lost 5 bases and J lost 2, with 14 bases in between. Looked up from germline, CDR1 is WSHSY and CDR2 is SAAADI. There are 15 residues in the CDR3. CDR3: CASSTWGAPTDTQYF. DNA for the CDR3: TGCGCCAGCAGTACCTGGGGCGCCCCCACAGATACGCAGTATTTT.

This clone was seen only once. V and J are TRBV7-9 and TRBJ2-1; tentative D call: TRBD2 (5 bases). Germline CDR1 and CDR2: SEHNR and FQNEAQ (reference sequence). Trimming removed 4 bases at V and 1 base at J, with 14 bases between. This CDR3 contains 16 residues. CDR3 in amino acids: CASSSSSIASYNEQFF. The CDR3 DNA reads TGTGCCAGCAGCTCCTCCTCCATAGCGTCCTACAATGAGCAGTTCTTC.